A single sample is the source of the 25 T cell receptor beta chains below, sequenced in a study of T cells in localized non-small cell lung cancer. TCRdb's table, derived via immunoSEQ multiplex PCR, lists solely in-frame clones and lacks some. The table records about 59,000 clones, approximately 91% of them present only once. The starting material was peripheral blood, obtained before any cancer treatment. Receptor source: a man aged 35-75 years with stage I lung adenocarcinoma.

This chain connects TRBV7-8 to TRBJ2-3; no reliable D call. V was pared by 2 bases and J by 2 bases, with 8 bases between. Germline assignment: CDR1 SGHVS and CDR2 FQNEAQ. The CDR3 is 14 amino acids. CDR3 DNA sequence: TGTGCCAGCAGCTTACGGAGCAACACAGATACGCAGTATTTT. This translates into CASSLRSNTDTQYF. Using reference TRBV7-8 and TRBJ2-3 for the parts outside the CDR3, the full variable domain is GAGVSQSPRYKVAKRGQDVALRCDPISGHVSLFWYQQALGQGPEFLTYFQNEAQLDKSGLPSDRFFAERPEGSVSTLKIQRTQQEDSAVYLCASSLRSNTDTQYFGPGTRLTVL.

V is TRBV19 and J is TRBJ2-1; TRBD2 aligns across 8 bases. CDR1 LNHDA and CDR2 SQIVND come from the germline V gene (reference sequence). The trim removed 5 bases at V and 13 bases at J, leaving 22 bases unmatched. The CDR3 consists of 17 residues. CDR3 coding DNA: TGTGCCAGTAGTTCGACCGGGGGGGGTGTGAGGGTATCGGATCAGTTCTTC. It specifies CASSSTGGGVRVSDQFF.

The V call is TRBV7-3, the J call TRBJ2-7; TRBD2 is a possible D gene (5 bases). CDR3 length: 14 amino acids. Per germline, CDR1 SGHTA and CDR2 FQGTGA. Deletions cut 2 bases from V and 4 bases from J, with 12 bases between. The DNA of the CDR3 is TGTGCCAGCAGCTTACAAGCAGGAGGATACGAGCAGTACTTC. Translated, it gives CASSLQAGGYEQYF.

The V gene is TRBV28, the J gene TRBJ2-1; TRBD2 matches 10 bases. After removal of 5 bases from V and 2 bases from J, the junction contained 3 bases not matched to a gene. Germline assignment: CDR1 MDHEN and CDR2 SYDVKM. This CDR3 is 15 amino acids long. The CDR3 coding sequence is TGTGCCAGCAGTCGACTAGCGGGTCCCTACAATGAGCAGTTCTTC. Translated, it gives CASSRLAGPYNEQFF.

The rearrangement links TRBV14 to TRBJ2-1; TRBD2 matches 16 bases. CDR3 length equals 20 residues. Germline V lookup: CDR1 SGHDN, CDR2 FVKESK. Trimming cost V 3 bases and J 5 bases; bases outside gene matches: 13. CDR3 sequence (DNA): TGTGCCAGCAGCCACCCATGGGGGACTAGCGGGAGGGTTCGCGACAATGAGCAGTTCTTC. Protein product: CASSHPWGTSGRVRDNEQFF.

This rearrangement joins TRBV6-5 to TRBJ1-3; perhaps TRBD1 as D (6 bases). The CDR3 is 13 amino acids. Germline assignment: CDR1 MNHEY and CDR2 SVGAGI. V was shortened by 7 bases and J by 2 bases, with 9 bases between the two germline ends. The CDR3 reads CASNRGPGNTIYF. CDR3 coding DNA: TGTGCCAGCAACCGGGGGCCTGGAAACACCATATATTTT.

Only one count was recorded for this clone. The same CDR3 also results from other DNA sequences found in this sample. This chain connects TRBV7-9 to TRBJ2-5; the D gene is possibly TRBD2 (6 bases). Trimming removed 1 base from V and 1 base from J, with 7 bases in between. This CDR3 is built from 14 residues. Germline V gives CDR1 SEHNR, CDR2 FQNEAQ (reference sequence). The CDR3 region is CASSLGGAQETQYF. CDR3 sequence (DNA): TGTGCCAGCAGCTTAGGCGGGGCCCAAGAGACCCAGTACTTC.

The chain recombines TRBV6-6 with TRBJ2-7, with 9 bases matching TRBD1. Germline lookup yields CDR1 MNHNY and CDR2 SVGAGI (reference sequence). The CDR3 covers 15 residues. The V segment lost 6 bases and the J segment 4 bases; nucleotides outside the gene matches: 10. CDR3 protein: CASRKTGGEAYEQYF. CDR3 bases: TGTGCCAGCAGGAAAACAGGGGGCGAAGCTTACGAGCAGTACTTC.

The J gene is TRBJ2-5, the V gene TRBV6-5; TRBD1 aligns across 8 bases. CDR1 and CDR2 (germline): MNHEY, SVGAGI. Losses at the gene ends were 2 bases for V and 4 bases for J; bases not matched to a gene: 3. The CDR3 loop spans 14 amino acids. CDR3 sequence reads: CASSYGTGGETQYF. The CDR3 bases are TGTGCCAGCAGTTACGGGACAGGAGGAGAGACCCAGTACTTC.

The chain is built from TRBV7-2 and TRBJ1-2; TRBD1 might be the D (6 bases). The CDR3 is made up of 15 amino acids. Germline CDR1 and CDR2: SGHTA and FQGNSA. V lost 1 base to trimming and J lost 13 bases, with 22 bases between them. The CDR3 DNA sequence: TGTGCCAGCAGCTTAGAGGGGAGGGACACTTTGAACCCCACCTTC. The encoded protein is CASSLEGRDTLNPTF.

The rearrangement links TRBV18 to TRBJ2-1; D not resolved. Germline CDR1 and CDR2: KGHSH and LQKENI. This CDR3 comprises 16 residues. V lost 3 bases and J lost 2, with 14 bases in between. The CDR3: CASSPQAGHPYNEQFF. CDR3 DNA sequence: TGTGCCAGCTCACCCCAGGCAGGTCACCCCTACAATGAGCAGTTCTTC.

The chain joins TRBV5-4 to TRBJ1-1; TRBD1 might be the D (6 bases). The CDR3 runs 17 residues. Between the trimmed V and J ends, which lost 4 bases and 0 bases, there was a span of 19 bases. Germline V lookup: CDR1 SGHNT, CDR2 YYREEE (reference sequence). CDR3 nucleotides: TGTGCCAGCAGCCCGACGGTAGGGAGGGGGATGAACACTGAAGCTTTCTTT. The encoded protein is CASSPTVGRGMNTEAFF.

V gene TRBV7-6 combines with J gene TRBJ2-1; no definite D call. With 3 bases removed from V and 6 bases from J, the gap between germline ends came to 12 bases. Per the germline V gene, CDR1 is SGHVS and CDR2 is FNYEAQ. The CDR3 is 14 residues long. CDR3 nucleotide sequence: TGTGCCAGCAGCTTGACGGCAATAGGCAATGAGCAGTTCTTC. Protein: CASSLTAIGNEQFF.

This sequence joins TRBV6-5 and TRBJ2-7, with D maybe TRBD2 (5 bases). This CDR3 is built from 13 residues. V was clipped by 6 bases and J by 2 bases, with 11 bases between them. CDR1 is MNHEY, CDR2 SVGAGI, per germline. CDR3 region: CASRNTRTYEQYF. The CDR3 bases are TGTGCCAGCAGAAATACTAGGACCTACGAGCAGTACTTC.

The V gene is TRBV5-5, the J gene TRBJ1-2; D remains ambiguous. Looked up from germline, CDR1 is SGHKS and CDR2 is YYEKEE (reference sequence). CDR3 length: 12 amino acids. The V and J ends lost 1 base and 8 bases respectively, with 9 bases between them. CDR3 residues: CASSLIGDGYTF. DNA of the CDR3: TGTGCCAGCAGCTTGATCGGTGACGGCTACACCTTC.

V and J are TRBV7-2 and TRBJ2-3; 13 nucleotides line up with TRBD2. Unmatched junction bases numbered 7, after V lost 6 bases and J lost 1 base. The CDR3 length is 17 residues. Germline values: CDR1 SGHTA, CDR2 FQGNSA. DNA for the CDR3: TGTGCCAGCAGACGGACTAGCGGGAGTGGAGGCACAGATACGCAGTATTTT. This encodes CASRRTSGSGGTDTQYF. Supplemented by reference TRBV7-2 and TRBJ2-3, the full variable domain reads GAGVSQSPSNKVTEKGKDVELRCDPISGHTALYWYRQSLGQGLEFLIYFQGNSAPDKSGLPSDRFSAERTGGSVSTLTIQRTQQEDSAVYLCASRRTSGSGGTDTQYFGPGTRLTVL.

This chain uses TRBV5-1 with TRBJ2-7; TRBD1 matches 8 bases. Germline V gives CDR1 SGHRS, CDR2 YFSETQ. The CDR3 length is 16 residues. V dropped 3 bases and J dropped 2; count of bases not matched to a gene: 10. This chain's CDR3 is CASSYSGGPPPYEQYF. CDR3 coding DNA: TGCGCCAGCAGCTATTCAGGGGGCCCTCCTCCCTACGAGCAGTACTTC.

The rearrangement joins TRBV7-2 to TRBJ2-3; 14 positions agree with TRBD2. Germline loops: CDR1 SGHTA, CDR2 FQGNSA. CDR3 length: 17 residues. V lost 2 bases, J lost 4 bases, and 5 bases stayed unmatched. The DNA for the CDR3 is TGTGCCAGCAGCTTAACCGGGACTAGCGGGAGCGCAGATACGCAGTATTTT. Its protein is CASSLTGTSGSADTQYF. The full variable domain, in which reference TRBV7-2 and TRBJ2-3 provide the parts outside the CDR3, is GAGVSQSPSNKVTEKGKDVELRCDPISGHTALYWYRQSLGQGLEFLIYFQGNSAPDKSGLPSDRFSAERTGGSVSTLTIQRTQQEDSAVYLCASSLTGTSGSADTQYFGPGTRLTVL.

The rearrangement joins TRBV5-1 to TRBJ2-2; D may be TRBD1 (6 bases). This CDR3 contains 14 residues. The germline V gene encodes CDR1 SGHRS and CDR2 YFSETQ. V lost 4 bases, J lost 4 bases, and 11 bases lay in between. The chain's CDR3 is CASSHADSTGELFF. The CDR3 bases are TGCGCCAGCAGCCACGCGGACAGCACCGGGGAGCTGTTTTTT.

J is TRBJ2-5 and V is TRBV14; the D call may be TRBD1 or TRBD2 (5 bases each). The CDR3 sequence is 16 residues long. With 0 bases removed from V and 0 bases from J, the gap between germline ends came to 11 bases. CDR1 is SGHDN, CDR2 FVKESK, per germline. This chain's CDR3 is CASSQDLRGNQETQYF. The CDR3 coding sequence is TGTGCCAGCAGCCAAGACCTCCGGGGCAACCAAGAGACCCAGTACTTC.

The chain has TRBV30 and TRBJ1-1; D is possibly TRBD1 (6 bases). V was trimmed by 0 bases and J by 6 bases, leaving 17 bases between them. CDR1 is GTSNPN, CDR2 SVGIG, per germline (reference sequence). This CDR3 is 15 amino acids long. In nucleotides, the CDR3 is TGTGCCTGGAGTGTGGACAGTGCTGCGATCGCTGAAGCTTTCTTT. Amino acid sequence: CAWSVDSAAIAEAFF. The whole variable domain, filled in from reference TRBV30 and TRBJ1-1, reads SQTIHQWPATLVQPVGSPLSLECTVEGTSNPNLYWYRQAAGRGLQLLFYSVGIGQISSEVPQNLSASRPQDRQFILSSKKLLLSDSGFYLCAWSVDSAAIAEAFFGQGTRLTVV.

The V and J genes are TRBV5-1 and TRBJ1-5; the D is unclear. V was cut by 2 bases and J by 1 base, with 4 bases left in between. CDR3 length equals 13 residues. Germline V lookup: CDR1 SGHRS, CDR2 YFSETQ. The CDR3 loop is CASSFSSNQPQHF. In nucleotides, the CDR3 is TGCGCCAGCAGCTTTTCGAGCAATCAGCCCCAGCATTTT.

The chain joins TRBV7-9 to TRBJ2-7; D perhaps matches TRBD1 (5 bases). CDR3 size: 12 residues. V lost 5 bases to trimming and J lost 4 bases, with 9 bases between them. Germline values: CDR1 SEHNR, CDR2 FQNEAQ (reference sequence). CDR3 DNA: TGTGCCAGCAGCGGGGCAGGGTACGAGCAGTACTTC. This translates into CASSGAGYEQYF.

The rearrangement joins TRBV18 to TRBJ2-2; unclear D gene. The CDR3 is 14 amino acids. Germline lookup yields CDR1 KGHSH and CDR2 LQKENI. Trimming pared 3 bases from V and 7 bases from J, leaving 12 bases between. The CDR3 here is CASSPVDFYGELFF. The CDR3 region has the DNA TGTGCCAGCTCACCGGTAGATTTCTACGGGGAGCTGTTTTTT.

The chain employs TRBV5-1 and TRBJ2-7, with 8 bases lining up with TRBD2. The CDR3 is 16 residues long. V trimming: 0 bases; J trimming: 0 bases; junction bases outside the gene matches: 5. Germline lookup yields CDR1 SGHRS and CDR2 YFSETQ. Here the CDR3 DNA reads TGCGCCAGCAGCTTGGTTGGCGGGACTAGCTCCTACGAGCAGTACTTC. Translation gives CASSLVGGTSSYEQYF.